A single sample gave rise to the 13 T cell receptor beta chains below, sequenced in a study of CD8+ T cells in alopecia areata. Sequencing templates came from extracted RNA that was reverse transcribed into cDNA. This table comes from immunoSEQ multiplex PCR, and its TCRdb copy is limited to in-frame clones, with some not included. Here the sample spans 180,000 or so clones, about 70% being singletons. Source: CD8+ T cells sorted from blood, taken at week 0. These receptors were collected from a human donor with alopecia areata.

V is TRBV27 and J is TRBJ1-5; D is unresolved. This CDR3 is 13 amino acids long. Trimming removed 2 bases from V and 6 bases from J, with 8 bases in between. Germline values: CDR1 MNHEY, CDR2 SMNVEV (reference sequence). CDR3 DNA sequence: TGTGCCAGCAGTTTAGGCGTGGGTCAGCCCCAGCATTTT. Amino acid sequence: CASSLGVGQPQHF.

The chain couples TRBV7-8 to TRBJ2-1; tentative D call: TRBD2 (6 bases). Germline V gives CDR1 SGHVS, CDR2 FQNEAQ. The CDR3 consists of 15 residues. V was shortened by 6 bases and J by 2 bases, with 14 bases between the two germline ends. The CDR3 DNA reads TGTGCCAGCAGTTATGGACGGGGGACCTACAATGAGCAGTTCTTC. Translating gives CASSYGRGTYNEQFF.

The rearrangement joins TRBV12-5 to TRBJ1-1, with D possibly matching TRBD1 (5 bases). V dropped 7 bases and J dropped 1 base, with 10 bases sitting between them. The CDR3 is 13 amino acids. Germline loops: CDR1 LGHNT, CDR2 FRNRAP. The CDR3 loop reads CASEPGQNTEAFF. CDR3 nucleotide sequence: TGTGCTAGTGAACCCGGACAGAACACTGAAGCTTTCTTT. Looking up the rest from reference TRBV12-5 and TRBJ1-1 gives the full variable domain: DARVTQTPRHKVTEMGQEVTMRCQPILGHNTVFWYRQTMMQGLELLAYFRNRAPLDDSGMPKDRFSAEMPDATLATLKIQPSEPRDSAVYFCASEPGQNTEAFFGQGTRLTVV.

The genes are TRBV7-9 and TRBJ1-6; 11 bases map to TRBD1. The CDR3 consists of 16 residues. Germline lookup yields CDR1 SEHNR and CDR2 FQNEAQ (reference sequence). J was trimmed by 8 bases and V by 5 bases; bases with no gene match: 8. CDR3 nucleotide sequence: TGTGCCAGCAGCCCTCGGACAGGGGGCTCGGATTCACCCCTCCACTTT. Protein: CASSPRTGGSDSPLHF.

This clone was seen once. The gene calls are TRBV14 and TRBJ1-2; a possible D gene is TRBD1 (6 bases). The CDR3 is 16 residues long. Looked up from germline, CDR1 is SGHDN and CDR2 is FVKESK. Trimming stripped 3 bases from V and 0 bases from J, with 14 bases between. CDR3: CASSHRDTNPNYGYTF. Written as DNA, the CDR3 is TGTGCCAGCAGCCATAGGGACACCAATCCTAACTATGGCTACACCTTC.

V and J are TRBV9 and TRBJ2-7, with a tentative D call TRBD1 (5 bases). V was clipped by 3 bases and J by 2 bases, with 15 bases between them. CDR3 length: 15 residues. Germline V lookup: CDR1 SGDLS, CDR2 YYNGEE. The CDR3 coding sequence is TGTGCCAGCAGCGCAGAGGCGACAGCCACCTACGAGCAGTACTTC. Its translation is CASSAEATATYEQYF. Full variable domain (rest looked up from reference TRBV9 and TRBJ2-7): DSGVTQTPKHLITATGQRVTLRCSPRSGDLSVYWYQQSLDQGLQFLIQYYNGEERAKGNILERFSAQQFPDLHSELNLSSLELGDSALYFCASSAEATATYEQYFGPGTRLTVT.

The rearrangement uses TRBV7-2 and TRBJ2-3; 7 nucleotides match TRBD2. V dropped 1 base and J dropped 5; count of bases not matched to a gene: 6. The CDR3 length is 15 residues. Germline assignment: CDR1 SGHTA and CDR2 FQGNSA. CDR3 sequence: CASSLVAGELDTQYF. CDR3 nucleotides: TGTGCCAGCAGCTTAGTGGCGGGGGAGCTAGATACGCAGTATTTT.

In this sample, this clone turned up once. J is TRBJ1-2 and V is TRBV7-9; perhaps TRBD1 as D (6 bases). Germline assignment: CDR1 SEHNR and CDR2 FQNEAQ (reference sequence). V was shortened by 5 bases and J by 4 bases, with 11 bases between the two germline ends. The CDR3 runs to 13 residues. CDR3 bases: TGTGCCAGCAGCCCTACAGGGACCTATGGCTACACCTTC. Translated, it gives CASSPTGTYGYTF.

J is TRBJ2-3 and V is TRBV29-1; the D gene is possibly TRBD2 (5 bases). The germline V gene has CDR1 SQVTM and CDR2 ANQGSEA. The V and J ends lost 7 bases and 2 bases respectively, with 16 bases between them. The CDR3 runs 14 residues. Here the CDR3 reads CSASGLGNTDTQYF. The CDR3 coding sequence is TGCAGCGCGAGCGGACTGGGGAACACAGATACGCAGTATTTT.

V is TRBV27 and J is TRBJ2-1; 9 bases are shared with TRBD2. Germline-derived CDR1 and CDR2 are MNHEY and SMNVEV (reference sequence). The J segment lost 6 bases and the V segment lost 2 bases, leaving 2 bases of the junction unmatched. The CDR3 spans 14 residues. The CDR3 loop is CASSLIAGVNEQFF. CDR3 nucleotide sequence: TGTGCCAGCAGTTTAATAGCGGGGGTCAATGAGCAGTTCTTC.

The chain recombines TRBV2 with TRBJ2-3, with D possibly TRBD2 on 6 matching bases. The germline V gene encodes CDR1 SNHLY and CDR2 FYNNEI. This CDR3 has 15 residues. V was pared by 6 bases and J by 3 bases, with 16 bases between. CDR3 DNA sequence: TGTGCCAGCAGGGGTGGCGGCGGGAAGACAGATACGCAGTATTTT. It is translated as CASRGGGGKTDTQYF.

The V call is TRBV5-6, the J call TRBJ2-3; D possibly corresponds to TRBD2 (6 bases). There are 12 residues in the CDR3. Germline CDR1 and CDR2: SGHDT and YYEEEE. Trimming took off 8 bases at V and 5 bases at J, with 12 bases between the two ends. CDR3 bases: TGTGCCAGTGGTAGCGGAAGAGATACGCAGTATTTT. Translation: CASGSGRDTQYF. Full variable domain (remainder filled in from reference TRBV5-6 and TRBJ2-3): DAGVTQSPTHLIKTRGQQVTLRCSPKSGHDTVSWYQQALGQGPQFIFQYYEEEERQRGNFPDRFSGHQFPNYSSELNVNALLLGDSALYLCASGSGRDTQYFGPGTRLTVL.

The chain links TRBV27 to TRBJ2-1; 13 nucleotides agree with TRBD2. Germline V gene data show CDR1 as MNHEY and CDR2 as SMNVEV (reference sequence). J was trimmed by 6 bases and V by 4 bases; bases with no gene match: 6. The CDR3 runs 16 residues. CDR3 in DNA: TGTGCCAGCAGTTCCTTGGGACTAGCGGGATTCAATGAGCAGTTCTTC. This gives the protein CASSSLGLAGFNEQFF.